This entry lists 14 T cell receptor beta chains sequenced from one sample in a study of blood T cell repertoires in COVID-19 (dated by TCRdb to the early 2020s). The library relied on the immunoSEQ multiplex PCR assay. TCRdb took over this immuneACCESS table, retaining in-frame rearrangements with V and J assigned. Such tables are incomplete; in checked studies, under half of the missing clones stem from an unresolved V gene, and the remainder is unexplained. The sample table holds almost 250,000 clones, of which 85% to 90% were seen once. Jointly, the top ten make up 4.1% of the sample. Sequenced material: PBMCs or T cells enriched from blood (not recorded which). The receptors originated from a woman aged 25 to 39 who had recovered from COVID-19.

The sample holds one count of this clone. The rearrangement uses TRBV11-2 and TRBJ2-1; TRBD2 matches at 9 bases. V lost 5 bases to trimming and J lost 5 bases; unmatched junction nucleotides: 16. CDR3 size: 18 residues. CDR1 is SGHAT and CDR2 is FQNNGV in the germline V gene. In DNA, the CDR3 is TGTGCCAGCAGCGTGCGCGGACTAGCGTTCTCCCGCCACAATGAGCAGTTCTTC. Translating it yields CASSVRGLAFSRHNEQFF.

The J gene is TRBJ1-2, the V gene TRBV4-2; a weak D match, TRBD1 (6 bases). Trimming took off 1 base at V and 4 bases at J, with 13 bases between the two ends. Germline V gene data show CDR1 as LGHNA and CDR2 as YNFKEQ. The CDR3 runs to 15 residues. CDR3 loop: CASSQAGGDSYGYTF. The CDR3 nucleotides read TGTGCCAGCAGCCAAGCGGGGGGCGATTCCTATGGCTACACCTTC.

This chain joins TRBV6-5 and TRBJ1-4, with D unclear. V was pared by 6 bases and J by 7 bases, with 6 bases between. CDR1 and CDR2 from the germline V gene are MNHEY and SVGAGI. This CDR3 region has 11 residues. The CDR3 here is CASRRGEKLFF. The CDR3 DNA follows: TGTGCCAGCAGGCGTGGTGAAAAACTGTTTTTT.

The chain is built from TRBV5-4 and TRBJ1-1; a possible D gene is TRBD1 (6 bases). Germline CDR1 is SGHNT and CDR2 is YYREEE (reference sequence). This CDR3 is 14 amino acids long. The V end lost 2 bases, the J end lost 7 bases, and 15 bases lay between the germline ends. CDR3: CASSFYSGASEAFF. CDR3 bases: TGTGCCAGCAGCTTCTATTCAGGGGCTAGTGAAGCTTTCTTT.

This chain links TRBV9 with TRBJ2-5; perhaps TRBD1 as D (6 bases). Germline CDR1 reads SGDLS; CDR2 reads YYNGEE. Trimming pared 0 bases from V and 14 bases from J, leaving 17 bases between. CDR3 length: 13 residues. CDR3 in DNA: TGTGCCAGCAGCGTAGCCCTAGAGGGGGTTCGTTACTTC. Amino acids: CASSVALEGVRYF.

The genes are TRBV9 and TRBJ2-1; TRBD2 matches 7 bases. In germline, CDR1 is SGDLS, CDR2 YYNGEE. This CDR3 has 14 amino acids. Trimming cost V 0 bases and J 9 bases; bases outside gene matches: 6. Here the CDR3 reads CASSVGGRSSEQFF. CDR3 nucleotide sequence: TGTGCCAGCAGCGTAGGCGGGAGATCCAGTGAGCAGTTCTTC.

The count of this clone is one. Other nucleotide sequences in the sample specify the same CDR3. The CDR3 protein is CASSRGRVGSYEQYF. CDR3 coding DNA: TGTGCCAGCAGTAGGGGGCGGGTCGGCTCCTACGAGCAGTACTTC. This chain connects TRBV28 to TRBJ2-7, with 7 bases lining up with TRBD1. The length of the CDR3 is 15 residues. With V trimmed by 5 bases and J by 0 bases, 7 bases remained unmatched. Germline CDR1 is MDHEN and CDR2 is SYDVKM.

The J gene is TRBJ2-1, the V gene TRBV7-8; possible D gene TRBD1, 5 bases. The CDR3 consists of 14 residues. V dropped 5 bases and J dropped 5 bases, with 13 bases sitting between them. Per the germline V gene, CDR1 is SGHVS and CDR2 is FQNEAQ. The CDR3 loop is CASSIITGDNEQFF. CDR3 DNA: TGTGCCAGCAGCATAATTACAGGAGACAATGAGCAGTTCTTC. Drawing the rest from reference TRBV7-8 and TRBJ2-1, the complete variable domain is GAGVSQSPRYKVAKRGQDVALRCDPISGHVSLFWYQQALGQGPEFLTYFQNEAQLDKSGLPSDRFFAERPEGSVSTLKIQRTQQEDSAVYLCASSIITGDNEQFFGPGTRLTVL.

The J gene is TRBJ2-5, the V gene TRBV9; D unresolved. Trimming stripped 0 bases from V and 2 bases from J, with 11 bases between. CDR1 SGDLS and CDR2 YYNGEE come from the germline V gene. The length of the CDR3 is 15 residues. In DNA form, the CDR3 reads TGTGCCAGCAGCGTAGGAACAGTTGGTCAAGAGACCCAGTACTTC. Translated, it gives CASSVGTVGQETQYF.

The CDR3 region is CATSSRDNWYGYTF. The CDR3 DNA reads as TGTGCCACCAGCAGTCGCGACAATTGGTATGGCTACACCTTC. The chain carries TRBV15 and TRBJ1-2; D ambiguous. The CDR3 contains 14 residues. Germline values: CDR1 LNHNV, CDR2 YYDKDF (reference sequence). V lost 3 bases and J lost 5, with 13 bases in between.

The chain links TRBV7-3 to TRBJ2-1; TRBD1 agrees at 10 bases. J was trimmed by 7 bases and V by 6 bases; bases with no gene match: 6. The germline V gene encodes CDR1 SGHTA and CDR2 FQGTGA. The CDR3 contains 14 residues. CDR3 nucleotide sequence: TGTGCCAGCAGTCGACAGGGGGCGCATAATGAGCAGTTCTTC. As protein: CASSRQGAHNEQFF. The full variable domain, completed using reference TRBV7-3 and TRBJ2-1, is GAGVSQTPSNKVTEKGKYVELRCDPISGHTALYWYRQSLGQGPEFLIYFQGTGAADDSGLPNDRFFAVRPEGSVSTLKIQRTERGDSAVYLCASSRQGAHNEQFFGPGTRLTVL.

This rearrangement joins TRBV7-8 to TRBJ1-5, with D unresolved. The germline V and J ends were trimmed by 5 bases and 0 bases, with 14 bases remaining between them. The germline CDR1 and CDR2 sequences are SGHVS and FQNEAQ. The CDR3 has 16 residues. The CDR3 reads CASSGRPSDSNQPQHF. Here the CDR3 DNA reads TGTGCCAGCAGCGGGCGTCCTTCCGATAGCAATCAGCCCCAGCATTTT.

The V call is TRBV28, the J call TRBJ2-7; D is possibly TRBD1 (7 bases). The CDR3 has 16 residues. From germline, CDR1 is MDHEN and CDR2 SYDVKM. Trimming removed 0 bases from V and 0 bases from J, with 12 bases in between. CDR3 sequence (DNA): TGTGCCAGCAGTTTATGGGGCGGGGACAGCTCCTACGAGCAGTACTTC. It is translated as CASSLWGGDSSYEQYF.

Notes on this clone: This may be a read error, as it is one base from a much larger clone. This sequence joins TRBV7-2 and TRBJ1-2, with 7 positions matching TRBD1. CDR3 size: 15 residues. The V segment lost 0 bases and the J segment 2 bases; nucleotides outside the gene matches: 3. Germline V CDR1 and CDR2: SGHTA, FQGNSA. In DNA, the CDR3 is TGTGCCAGCAGCTTAGCAGAACAGGGGAACTATGGCTACACCTTC. Translated, it gives CASSLAEQGNYGYTF. Together with reference TRBV7-2 and TRBJ1-2, the CDR3 gives the full variable domain: GAGVSQSPSNKVTEKGKDVELRCDPISGHTALYWYRQSLGQGLEFLIYFQGNSAPDKSGLPSDRFSAERTGGSVSTLTIQRTQQEDSAVYLCASSLAEQGNYGYTFGSGTRLTVV.